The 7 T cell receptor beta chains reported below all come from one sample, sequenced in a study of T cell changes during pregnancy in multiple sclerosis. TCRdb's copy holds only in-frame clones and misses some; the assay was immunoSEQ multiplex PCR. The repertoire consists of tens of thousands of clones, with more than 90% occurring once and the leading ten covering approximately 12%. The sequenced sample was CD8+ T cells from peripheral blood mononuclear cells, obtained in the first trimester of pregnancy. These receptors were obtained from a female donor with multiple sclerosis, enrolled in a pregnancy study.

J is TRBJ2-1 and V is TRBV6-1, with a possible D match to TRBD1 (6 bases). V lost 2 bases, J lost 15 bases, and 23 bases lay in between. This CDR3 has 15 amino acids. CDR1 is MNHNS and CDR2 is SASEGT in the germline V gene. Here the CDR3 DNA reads TGTGCCAGCAGTGAATTCCGGGACACGACCCCGCGGCGGTTCTTC. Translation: CASSEFRDTTPRRFF.

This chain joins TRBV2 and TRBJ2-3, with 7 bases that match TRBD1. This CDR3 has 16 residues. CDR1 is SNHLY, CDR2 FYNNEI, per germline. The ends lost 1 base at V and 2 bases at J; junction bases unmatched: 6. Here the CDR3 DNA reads TGTGCCAGCAGTGAAGAACAGGGGTCTTACACAGATACGCAGTATTTT. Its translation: CASSEEQGSYTDTQYF.

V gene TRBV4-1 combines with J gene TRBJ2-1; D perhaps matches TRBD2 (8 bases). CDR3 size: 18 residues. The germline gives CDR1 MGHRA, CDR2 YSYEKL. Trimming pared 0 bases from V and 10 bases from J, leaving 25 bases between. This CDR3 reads CASSQEDRANWASGEQFF. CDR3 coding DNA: TGCGCCAGCAGCCAAGAAGACAGGGCGAACTGGGCTAGCGGGGAGCAGTTCTTC.

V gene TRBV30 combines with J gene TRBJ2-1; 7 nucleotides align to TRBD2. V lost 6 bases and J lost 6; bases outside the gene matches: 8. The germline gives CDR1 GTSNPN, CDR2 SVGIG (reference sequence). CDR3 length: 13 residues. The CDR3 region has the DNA TGTGCCTGCTCGCTAGCGGATTTCAATGAGCAGTTCTTC. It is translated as CACSLADFNEQFF.

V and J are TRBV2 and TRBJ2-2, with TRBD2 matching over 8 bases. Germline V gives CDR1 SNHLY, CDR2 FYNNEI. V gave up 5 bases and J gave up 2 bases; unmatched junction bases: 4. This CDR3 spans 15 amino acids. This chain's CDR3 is CASSTGLDNTGELFF. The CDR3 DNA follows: TGTGCCAGCAGTACGGGACTAGATAACACCGGGGAGCTGTTTTTT.

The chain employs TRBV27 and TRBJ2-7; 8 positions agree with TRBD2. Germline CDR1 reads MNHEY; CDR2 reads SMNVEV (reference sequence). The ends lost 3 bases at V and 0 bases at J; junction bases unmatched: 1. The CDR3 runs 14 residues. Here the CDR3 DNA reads TGTGCCAGCAGTTTCGGGGGGGGCTCCTACGAGCAGTACTTC. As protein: CASSFGGGSYEQYF.

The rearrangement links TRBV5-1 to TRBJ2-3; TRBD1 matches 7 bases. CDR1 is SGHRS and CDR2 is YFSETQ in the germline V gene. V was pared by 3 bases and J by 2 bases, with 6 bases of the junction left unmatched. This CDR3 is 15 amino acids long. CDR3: CASSSDGTDTDTQYF. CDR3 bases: TGCGCCAGCAGCTCCGATGGGACAGACACAGATACGCAGTATTTT.